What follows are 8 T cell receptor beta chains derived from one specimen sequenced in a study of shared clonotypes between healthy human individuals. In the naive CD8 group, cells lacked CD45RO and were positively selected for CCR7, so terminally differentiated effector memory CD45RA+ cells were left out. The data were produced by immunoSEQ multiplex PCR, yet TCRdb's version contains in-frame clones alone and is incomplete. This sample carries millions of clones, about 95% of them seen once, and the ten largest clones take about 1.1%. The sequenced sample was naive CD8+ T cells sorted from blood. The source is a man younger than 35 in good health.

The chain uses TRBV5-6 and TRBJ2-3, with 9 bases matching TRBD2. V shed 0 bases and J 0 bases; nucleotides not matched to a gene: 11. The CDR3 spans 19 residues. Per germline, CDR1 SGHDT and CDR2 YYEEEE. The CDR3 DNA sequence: TGTGCCAGCAGCTTGGCGGCGGGAGGGTACCGTCATAGCACAGATACGCAGTATTTT. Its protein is CASSLAAGGYRHSTDTQYF.

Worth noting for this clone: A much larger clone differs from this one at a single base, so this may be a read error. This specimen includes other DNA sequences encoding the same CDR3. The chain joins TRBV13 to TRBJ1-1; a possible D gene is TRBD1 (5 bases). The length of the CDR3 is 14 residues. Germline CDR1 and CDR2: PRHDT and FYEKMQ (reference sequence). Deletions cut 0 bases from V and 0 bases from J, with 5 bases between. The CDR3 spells CASSLGGVNTEAFF. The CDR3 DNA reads TGTGCCAGCAGCTTAGGGGGGGTGAACACTGAAGCTTTCTTT.

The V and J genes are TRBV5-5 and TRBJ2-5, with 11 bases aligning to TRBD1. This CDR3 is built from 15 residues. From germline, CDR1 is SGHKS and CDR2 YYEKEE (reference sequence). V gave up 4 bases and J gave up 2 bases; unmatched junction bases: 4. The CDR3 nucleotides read TGTGCCAGCAGCATGGGGACAGGGGGGCAAGAGACCCAGTACTTC. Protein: CASSMGTGGQETQYF. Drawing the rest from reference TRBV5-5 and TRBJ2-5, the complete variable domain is DAGVTQSPTHLIKTRGQQVTLRCSPISGHKSVSWYQQVLGQGPQFIFQYYEKEERGRGNFPDRFSARQFPNYSSELNVNALLLGDSALYLCASSMGTGGQETQYFGPGTRLLVL.

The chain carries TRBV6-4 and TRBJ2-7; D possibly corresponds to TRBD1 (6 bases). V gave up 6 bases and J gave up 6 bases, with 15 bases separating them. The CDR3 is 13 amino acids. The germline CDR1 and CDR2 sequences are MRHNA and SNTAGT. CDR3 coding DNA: TGTGCCAGCAGCGGGGTCAGGGGCGGCGAGCAGTACTTC. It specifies CASSGVRGGEQYF.

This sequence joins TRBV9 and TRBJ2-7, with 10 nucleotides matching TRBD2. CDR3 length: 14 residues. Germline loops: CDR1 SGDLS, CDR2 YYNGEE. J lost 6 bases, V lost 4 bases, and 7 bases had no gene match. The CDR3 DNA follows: TGTGCCAGCAGCCTAGCGGGAGTTCAAGGCGAGCAGTACTTC. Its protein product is CASSLAGVQGEQYF.

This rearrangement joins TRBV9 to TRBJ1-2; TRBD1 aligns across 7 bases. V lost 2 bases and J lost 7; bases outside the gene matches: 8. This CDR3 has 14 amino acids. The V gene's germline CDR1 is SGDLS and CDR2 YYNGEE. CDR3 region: CASSVGQANGGYTF. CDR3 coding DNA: TGTGCCAGCAGCGTTGGACAGGCAAACGGTGGCTACACCTTC.

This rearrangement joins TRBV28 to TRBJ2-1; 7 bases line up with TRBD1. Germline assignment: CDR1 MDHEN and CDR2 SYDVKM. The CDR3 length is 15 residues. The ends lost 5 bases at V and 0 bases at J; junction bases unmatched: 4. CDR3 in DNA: TGTGCCAGCAGTCCCCGGACAGGCTCCTACAATGAGCAGTTCTTC. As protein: CASSPRTGSYNEQFF.

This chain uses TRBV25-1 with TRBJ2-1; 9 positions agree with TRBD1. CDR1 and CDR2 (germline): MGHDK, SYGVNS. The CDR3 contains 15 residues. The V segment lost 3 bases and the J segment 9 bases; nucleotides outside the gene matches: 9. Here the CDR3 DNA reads TGTGCCAGCAGTGATGGACAGGGGAGAAACGTTGAGCAGTTCTTC. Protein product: CASSDGQGRNVEQFF.